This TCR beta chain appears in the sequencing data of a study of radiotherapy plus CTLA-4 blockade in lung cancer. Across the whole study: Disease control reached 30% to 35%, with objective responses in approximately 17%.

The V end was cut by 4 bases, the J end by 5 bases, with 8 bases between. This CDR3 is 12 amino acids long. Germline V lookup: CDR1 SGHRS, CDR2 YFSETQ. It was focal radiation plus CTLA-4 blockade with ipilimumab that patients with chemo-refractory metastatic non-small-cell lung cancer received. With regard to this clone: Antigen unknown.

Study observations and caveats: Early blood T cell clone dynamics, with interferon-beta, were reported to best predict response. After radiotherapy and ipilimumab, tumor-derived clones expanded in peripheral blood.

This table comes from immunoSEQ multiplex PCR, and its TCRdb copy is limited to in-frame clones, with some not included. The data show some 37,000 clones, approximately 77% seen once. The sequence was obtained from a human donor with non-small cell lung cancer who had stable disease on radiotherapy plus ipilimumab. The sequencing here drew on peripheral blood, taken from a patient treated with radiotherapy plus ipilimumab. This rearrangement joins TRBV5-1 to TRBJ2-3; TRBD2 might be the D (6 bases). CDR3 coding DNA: TGCGCCAGCAGCCCGGAGGGAGATACGCAGTATTTT. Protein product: CASSPEGDTQYF. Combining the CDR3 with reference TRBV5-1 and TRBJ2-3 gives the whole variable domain KAGVTQTPRYLIKTRGQQVTLSCSPISGHRSVSWYQQTPGQGLQFLFEYFSETQRNKGNFPGRFSGRQFSNSRSEMNVSTLELGDSALYLCASSPEGDTQYFGPGTRLTVL.